The T cell receptor (beta chain) under discussion was sequenced for a study of cytomegalovirus exposure and HLA in healthy donors. Study-wide background: The early release's HLA-typed donors yielded tens of millions of unique TCRs. Study conclusions and caveats: The authors later found most CMV-associated TCR beta chains appeared HLA-restricted. Later analysis revealed greater clonal expansion in HLA-associated TCR beta chains than in equally common others.

The primer mix had 60 Vbeta and 13 Jbeta primers. Assay: immunoSEQ multiplex PCR; the TCRdb copy retains only in-frame clones and omits some. The sample consists of 110,000 or so clones, about 81% of them appearing once. As for this clone: Its antigen is not identified.

The V end lost 1 base, the J end lost 1 base, and 6 bases lay between the germline ends. Germline lookup yields CDR1 MGHRA and CDR2 YSYEKL. The CDR3 is 14 amino acids. Among the donors, all were healthy bone marrow donors. The source material was PBMCs. This chain links TRBV4-1 with TRBJ2-3; tentative D call: TRBD1 (5 bases). The receptor was derived from a woman in her 40s in good health and CMV-seropositive. CDR3 nucleotides: TGCGCCAGCAGCCAAGCACAGGGCACAGATACGCAGTATTTT. Amino acid sequence: CASSQAQGTDTQYF.